Listed here are 11 T cell receptor beta chains from one sample, sequenced in a study of blood T cell repertoires in COVID-19. Clones were read by immunoSEQ multiplex PCR, and TCRdb kept only the in-frame ones, dropping some. The table lists 120,000 to 150,000 clones, 80% to 85% of them singletons. Specimen: peripheral blood. Receptors originate from a man under 40 with COVID-19, enrolled during active disease.

V and J are TRBV9 and TRBJ2-3; 9 bases are shared with TRBD2. Trimming cost V 0 bases and J 14 bases; bases outside gene matches: 7. CDR3 length: 13 amino acids. Per the germline V gene, CDR1 is SGDLS and CDR2 is YYNGEE. This CDR3 is CASSVDIAGDRYF. Here the CDR3 DNA reads TGTGCCAGCAGCGTAGACATAGCGGGAGACCGGTATTTT. The full variable domain, its missing parts supplied by reference TRBV9 and TRBJ2-3, is DSGVTQTPKHLITATGQRVTLRCSPRSGDLSVYWYQQSLDQGLQFLIQYYNGEERAKGNILERFSAQQFPDLHSELNLSSLELGDSALYFCASSVDIAGDRYFGPGTRLTVL.

This chain connects TRBV19 to TRBJ1-2; 9 bases are shared with TRBD1. The junction had 6 bases not matched to a gene; V was cut back by 3 bases and J by 4 bases. The CDR3 spans 15 residues. Germline CDR1 is LNHDA and CDR2 is SQIVND (reference sequence). The CDR3 region is CASSITDRGPYGYTF. The CDR3 bases are TGTGCCAGTAGTATTACGGACAGGGGTCCCTATGGCTACACCTTC.

The chain links TRBV25-1 to TRBJ2-7; TRBD1 might be the D (5 bases). The germline CDR1 and CDR2 sequences are MGHDK and SYGVNS. Trimming removed 3 bases from V and 3 bases from J, with 15 bases in between. This CDR3 contains 15 residues. CDR3 protein: CASSDWTTSDYEQYF. The CDR3 DNA sequence: TGTGCCAGCAGTGATTGGACAACGAGCGACTACGAGCAGTACTTC.

This clone was counted only a few times. The rearrangement uses TRBV28 and TRBJ1-6; 10 bases fit TRBD1. V lost 4 bases, J lost 10 bases, and 7 bases stayed unmatched. CDR1 MDHEN and CDR2 SYDVKM come from the germline V gene. This CDR3 spans 15 amino acids. In DNA, the CDR3 is TGTGCCAGCAGTTCTATCGGACAGGGGGAATCACCCCTCCACTTT. The encoded protein is CASSSIGQGESPLHF. Full variable domain (outside the CDR3, taken from reference TRBV28 and TRBJ1-6): DVKVTQSSRYLVKRTGEKVFLECVQDMDHENMFWYRQDPGLGLRLIYFSYDVKMKEKGDIPEGYSVSREKKERFSLILESASTNQTSMYLCASSSIGQGESPLHFGNGTRLTVT.

V and J are TRBV7-9 and TRBJ2-1; 11 bases align to TRBD1. Trimming took 5 bases from V and 8 from J; bases not matched to a gene: 2. Germline CDR1 is SEHNR and CDR2 is FQNEAQ (reference sequence). The CDR3 covers 13 residues. CDR3 bases: TGTGCCAGCAGCCCGGGACAGGGGGATGAGCAGTTCTTC. Translating gives CASSPGQGDEQFF.

The chain employs TRBV20-1 and TRBJ2-7; no clear D. The V end was cut by 6 bases, the J end by 0 bases, with 6 bases between. The V gene's germline CDR1 is DFQATT and CDR2 SNEGSKA (reference sequence). This CDR3 has 11 residues. The CDR3 DNA reads as TGCAGTGCCCTCAGCTCCTACGAGCAGTACTTC. It is translated as CSALSSYEQYF.

This clone was found a few times. The V and J genes are TRBV9 and TRBJ2-7, with 7 bases identical to TRBD2. The CDR3 is 14 residues long. CDR1 is SGDLS and CDR2 is YYNGEE in the germline V gene. V trimming: 0 bases; J trimming: 3 bases; junction bases outside the gene matches: 3. In DNA, the CDR3 is TGTGCCAGCAGCGTAGGGGCGGGAGACTACGAGCAGTACTTC. It is translated as CASSVGAGDYEQYF.

The V gene is TRBV6-5, the J gene TRBJ1-5, with 8 bases that match TRBD1. Germline V CDR1 and CDR2: MNHEY, SVGAGI. J gave up 2 bases and V 5 bases, and 5 bases lay outside the gene matches. The CDR3 extends over 15 amino acids. For the CDR3, the DNA is TGTGCCAGCAGTCGGGACAGGTCGGGCAATCAGCCCCAGCATTTT. It specifies CASSRDRSGNQPQHF.

This chain links TRBV27 with TRBJ2-3; no reliable D call. This CDR3 has 15 residues. In germline, CDR1 is MNHEY, CDR2 SMNVEV (reference sequence). V was cut by 7 bases and J by 4 bases, with 18 bases left in between. CDR3 in amino acids: CASIPEVRVSDTQYF. DNA of the CDR3: TGTGCCAGCATCCCGGAAGTTCGGGTCTCAGATACGCAGTATTTT.

Only one count was recorded for this clone. CDR3 nucleotide sequence: TGTGCCAGCAGCTTAAGACAGACATATAATTCACCCCTCCACTTT. Translation: CASSLRQTYNSPLHF. The chain couples TRBV3-1 (or the pseudogene TRBV3-2) to TRBJ1-6, with D tentatively TRBD1 (5 bases). This CDR3 region has 15 residues. The ends were cut back, 5 bases at V and 4 bases at J, with 12 bases in the middle. The germline gives CDR1 LGHDT, CDR2 YNNKEL (reference sequence).

This clone is a singleton in its sample. V is TRBV4-2 and J is TRBJ2-3; 11 bases are shared with TRBD2. J gave up 5 bases and V 1 base, and 5 bases lay outside the gene matches. CDR3 length equals 16 residues. Germline CDR1 LGHNA, CDR2 YNFKEQ. The CDR3 reads CASSQGLAGGGDTQYF. CDR3 nucleotides: TGTGCCAGCAGCCAAGGGCTAGCGGGAGGAGGAGATACGCAGTATTTT.